Listed below are T cell receptor beta chains from one sample, sequenced in a study of Ad26.COV2.S vaccination and SARS-CoV-2 variants. The repertoire was sequenced with immunoSEQ multiplex PCR; TCRdb's copy has only in-frame clones and lacks some. The sample has 400,000 to 450,000 clones, about nine tenths seen once. This sample comprised peripheral blood, obtained in a trial of Ad26.COV2.S vaccine versus placebo. Receptors originate from a person between 18 and 59 years old who received the Ad26.COV2.S COVID-19 vaccine or a placebo. CDR3s include the opening cysteine and the closing phenylalanine or tryptophan. The listing skips clone size in some rows; elsewhere it reads once, few, many or a size class.

J | V | size | CDR3
TRBJ2-3 | TRBV28 | once | CASTPRGLATDTQYF
TRBJ2-7 | TRBV10-2 | once | CASRGTEKSYEQYF
TRBJ1-2 | TRBV6-2/TRBV6-3 | - | CASSYSWDYGYTF
TRBJ1-1 | TRBV18 | - | CASSPRQANTEAFF
TRBJ2-2 | TRBV4-1 | few | CASSPQGGPFSTGELFF
TRBJ2-1 | TRBV28 | - | CAISDRKKQFF
TRBJ2-3 | TRBV29-1 | - | CSVSLSDTQYF
TRBJ2-1 | TRBV2 | - | CASSERLDYNEQFF
TRBJ2-1 | TRBV7-3 | - | CASSLGSRDFYPLNEQFF
TRBJ2-5 | TRBV11-2 | - | CASRGQETQYF
TRBJ2-2 | TRBV10-2 | - | CASRRGQNTGELFF
TRBJ2-2 | TRBV6-4 | - | CASSDGDDTGELFF
TRBJ1-3 | TRBV10-3 | - | CAISEFPGQTSGNTIYF
TRBJ1-1 | TRBV4-3 | - | CASSQTPTGGNTEAFF
TRBJ2-7 | TRBV15 | - | CATSRDLSYEQYF
TRBJ2-7 | TRBV6-2/TRBV6-3 | - | CASSYLTSGRWEQYF
TRBJ2-7 | TRBV3-1/TRBV3-2 | - | CASSHKTGTYEQYF
TRBJ2-2 | TRBV30 | once | CAWSDTGELFF
TRBJ2-1 | TRBV7-3 | - | CASSLTGVLGEQFF
TRBJ1-1 | TRBV9 | - | CASSAEVTGLLNTEAFF
TRBJ1-3 | TRBV14 | few | CASSHKVGTGIYF
TRBJ2-1 | TRBV30 | - | CAWSALAGGGGEQFF